This is a list of T cell receptor beta chains from one sample in a study of shared T cell receptors in the human thymus. TCRdb's copy holds only in-frame clones and misses some; the assay was immunoSEQ multiplex PCR. The sample records hundreds of thousands of clones, more than 75% being singletons. These data also formed part of another study, on human thymus T cells.

Sequencing used thymocytes. The receptor source for this set is a boy younger than two with a congenital heart defect. CDR3s include the opening cysteine and the closing phenylalanine or tryptophan. Fields, in order: D gene, clone size, V gene, J gene, CDR3 DNA, CDR3 protein. A D gene is named only where the DNA matches it firmly. Only part of the rows carry a size: once, few, many, or a class if the clone is expanded.

>TRBD1|once|TRBV18|TRBJ2-7
TGTGCCAGCTCACCGCGGACAGGGGATATAATCTACGAGCAGTACTTC
CASSPRTGDIIYEQYF
>NA|NA|TRBV6-5|TRBJ1-5
TGTGCCAGCAAATTAACGGACGGGAGGCATCAGCCCCAGCATTTT
CASKLTDGRHQPQHF
>NA|NA|TRBV29-1|TRBJ2-7
TGCAGCGCCACGGGGCGGGAAGGCCCCTACGAGCAGTACTTC
CSATGREGPYEQYF
>NA|NA|TRBV1|TRBJ2-1
TGCACCAGCAGCCAAGAAACTAGCGGGAAGCTCTACAATGAGCAGTTCTTC
CTSSQETSGKLYNEQFF
>NA|few|TRBV6-6|TRBJ1-1
TGTGCCAGCAGTTACTCCGGGGGGCCAAAAACTGAAGCTTTCTTT
CASSYSGGPKTEAFF
>NA|NA|TRBV30|TRBJ1-1
TGTGCCTGGAGTTCCGGGGAGGCTTTCTTT
CAWSSGEAFF
>TRBD1|NA|TRBV27|TRBJ1-3
TGTGCCAGCCAGGGGGTTAATGGAAACACCATATATTTT
CASQGVNGNTIYF
>NA|NA|TRBV2|TRBJ2-7
TGTGCCAGCAGTGAAGGCCAGCGTGATTACTACGAGCAGTACTTC
CASSEGQRDYYEQYF
>NA|NA|TRBV7-9|TRBJ1-2
TGTGCCAGCAGCCCGTCACTCCGCTACACCTTC
CASSPSLRYTF
>TRBD2|NA|TRBV2|TRBJ2-7
TGTGCCAGCAGTGAGAGGCTAGCGGTCTACGAGCAGTACTTC
CASSERLAVYEQYF
>NA|NA|TRBV7-8|TRBJ2-7
TGTGCCAGCACCGAAAAGGGGGTCGGCGAGCAGTACTTC
CASTEKGVGEQYF
>NA|NA|TRBV21-1|TRBJ1-4
TGTGCCAGCAGCCACCGACACAGGGTTGAAAAACTGTTTTTT
CASSHRHRVEKLFF
>TRBD1|NA|TRBV6-6|TRBJ1-2
TGTGCCAGCAGATCTTTTACAGCCGGGACAGGGGCTGGCTACACCTTC
CASRSFTAGTGAGYTF
>NA|NA|TRBV28|TRBJ2-3
TGTGCCAGCAGTTTCGGCAGGGTGGGCACAGATACGCAGTATTTT
CASSFGRVGTDTQYF
>NA|once|TRBV18|TRBJ1-1
TGTGCCAGCTCACCGGCGGGGAGGAGGAACACTGAAGCTTTCTTT
CASSPAGRRNTEAFF
>TRBD2|once|TRBV15|TRBJ2-1
TGTGCCACCAGCTATGTACTCCCGGTACTAGCGGGAGTTCGGGCTAAGCACAATGAGCAGTTCTTC
CATSYVLPVLAGVRAKHNEQFF
>TRBD2|NA|TRBV7-2|TRBJ2-7
TGTGCCAGCAGTTCTAGCGGGCTCTCCTACGAGCAGTACTTC
CASSSSGLSYEQYF
>NA|NA|TRBV4-3|TRBJ2-1
TGCGCCAGCAGCCTCCGAGGCACGCGGACAGAGCAGTTCTTC
CASSLRGTRTEQFF
>TRBD1|NA|TRBV10-3|TRBJ2-7
TGTGCCATCAGTGCGTGGGACAGGGGGCGTTACGAGCAGTACTTC
CAISAWDRGRYEQYF
>NA|NA|TRBV5-6|TRBJ2-2
TGTGCCAGCAGCATAAGCGGAGGCCGGGACACCGGGGAGCTGTTTTTT
CASSISGGRDTGELFF
>TRBD2|NA|TRBV5-1|TRBJ2-5
TGCGCCAGCAGGCCGGGACTAGTGCAAAGAATGGGTATCGAAGAGACCCAGTACTTC
CASRPGLVQRMGIEETQYF
>TRBD2|NA|TRBV10-3|TRBJ2-3
TGTGCCAAGACTAGCGTGACTTCCACAGATACGCAGTATTTT
CAKTSVTSTDTQYF
>TRBD2|NA|TRBV2|TRBJ2-5
TGTGCCAGCAGTCCCTGGGACTACGCCATCTACTTC
CASSPWDYAIYF
>TRBD2|NA|TRBV28|TRBJ2-2
TGTGCCAGCAGTCCCGGACTAGCGGGAATGGGGAACACCGGGGAGCTGTTTTTT
CASSPGLAGMGNTGELFF
>NA|once|TRBV15|TRBJ1-4
TGTGCCACCAGCAGAGATATGGCAGGGCAGAATGAAAAACTGTTTTTT
CATSRDMAGQNEKLFF
>TRBD2|NA|TRBV15|TRBJ2-7
TGTGCCACCAGCTATGTTAGCGGGAACCCCTACGAGCAGTACTTC
CATSYVSGNPYEQYF
>NA|NA|TRBV5-6|TRBJ1-1
TGTGCCAGCAGCTTGGGCTTCGGGGGTACGATGAACACTGAAGCTTTCTTT
CASSLGFGGTMNTEAFF
>TRBD2|once|TRBV27|TRBJ2-3
TGTGCCAGCAGTCCAACTAGCGGCCGCACAGATACGCAGTATTTT
CASSPTSGRTDTQYF
>TRBD2|few|TRBV4-3|TRBJ2-2
TGCGCCAGCAGCCAAGAGAGGAAAGGGGAGGGAAACACCGGGGAGCTGTTTTTT
CASSQERKGEGNTGELFF
>TRBD2|NA|TRBV15|TRBJ2-1
TGTGCCACCAGCAGACCTCTGATTTCTAGCGGGAGGACCGACAATGAGCAGTTCTTC
CATSRPLISSGRTDNEQFF
>NA|once|TRBV10-3|TRBJ2-4
TGTGCCATCAGTGAGCCCCCGGGGTCCGGAGGGGACATTCAGTACTTC
CAISEPPGSGGDIQYF
>NA|NA|TRBV9|TRBJ2-3
TGTGCCGCAGGTCAAGATACGCAGTATTTT
CAAGQDTQYF
>TRBD2|NA|TRBV5-6|TRBJ2-7
TGTGCCAGCAGCCCGGGACTAGCTATCCACGAGCAGTACTTC
CASSPGLAIHEQYF
>TRBD1|NA|TRBV29-1|TRBJ1-1
TGCAGCGGACCGGGACAGGGTCGATTCGATGAAGCTTTCTTT
CSGPGQGRFDEAFF
>TRBD2|NA|TRBV6-1|TRBJ2-7
TGTGCCAGCAGTGAAGTGGAGCGGGAGGCCCGAGGGAGCCTCTACGAGCAGTACTTC
CASSEVEREARGSLYEQYF
>NA|NA|TRBV5-1|TRBJ1-1
TGCGCCAGCAGCTTGACAGTTAACACTGAAGCTTTCTTT
CASSLTVNTEAFF
>NA|NA|TRBV5-4|TRBJ2-5
TGTGCCAGCAGCTTTGCAGGGGAGACCCAGTACTTC
CASSFAGETQYF
>TRBD1|NA|TRBV4-1|TRBJ2-7
TGCGCCAGCAGCCAATTATGGTGCAGGGGGCTCAACGAGCAGTACTTC
CASSQLWCRGLNEQYF
>NA|NA|TRBV6-1|TRBJ2-1
TGTGCCAGCACCGGGGTTAACTACAATGAGCAGTTCTTC
CASTGVNYNEQFF
>NA|NA|TRBV10-1|TRBJ2-7
TGCGCCAGCAGTGAGTATTTGGGGGGGCCCGAGCAGTACTTC
CASSEYLGGPEQYF
>NA|NA|TRBV5-5|TRBJ1-5
TGTGCCAGCAGCTTGGTCCCCTTCTTGGCAAATCAGCCCCAGCATTTT
CASSLVPFLANQPQHF
>NA|NA|TRBV11-1|TRBJ2-7
TGTGCCAGCAGACCAAAAGGGGACTACGAGCAGTACTTC
CASRPKGDYEQYF
>TRBD2|NA|TRBV14|TRBJ2-2
TGTGCCAGCAGCCAAGGGAGCGGGAGGCCCGTCACCGGGGAGCTGTTTTTT
CASSQGSGRPVTGELFF
>TRBD2|NA|TRBV5-6|TRBJ2-7
TGTGCCAGCAGCCTCATGACAGGGACTAGCGGGAGACTCTCCTACGAGCAGTACTTC
CASSLMTGTSGRLSYEQYF
>NA|NA|TRBV7-3|TRBJ1-2
TGTGCCAGCAGCTTAGGGGCAGCTAACTATGGCTACACCTTC
CASSLGAANYGYTF
>NA|once|TRBV11-2|TRBJ1-2
TGTGCCAGCAGCTTAGGCGCCCAGGGGAACTATGGCTACACCTTC
CASSLGAQGNYGYTF
>NA|NA|TRBV9|TRBJ2-7
TGTGCCAGCAGCGTAGACGGCTACGAGCAGTACTTC
CASSVDGYEQYF
>NA|NA|TRBV5-1|TRBJ2-1
TGCGCCAGCAGCTTGGGGGCCAAAGACAATGAGCAGTTCTTC
CASSLGAKDNEQFF
>NA|NA|TRBV11-2|TRBJ2-7
TGTGCCAGCAGCGCGTCCTACAGAGGGGGAATAGGCTTCGAGCAGTACTTC
CASSASYRGGIGFEQYF
>TRBD1|NA|TRBV5-4|TRBJ1-3
TGTGCCAGCAGCTTTGAACAGGGGTCTGGAAACACCATATATTTT
CASSFEQGSGNTIYF
>NA|NA|TRBV19|TRBJ1-2
TGTGCCAGTAGTGTGGACAGCCGAGGCTACACCTTC
CASSVDSRGYTF
>TRBD1|NA|TRBV4-2|TRBJ2-7
TGTGCCAGCAGCGGCCGGGACAGGTCCGAGCAGTACTTC
CASSGRDRSEQYF
>NA|NA|TRBV4-3|TRBJ2-5
TGCGCCAGCAGCCAAGATGACCTCGGGGAGACCCAGTACTTC
CASSQDDLGETQYF
>TRBD2|NA|TRBV19|TRBJ2-1
TGTGCCAGTGCGACTAGCGGGCCTACGAGCTCCTACAATGAGCAGTTCTTC
CASATSGPTSSYNEQFF
>TRBD1|NA|TRBV7-9|TRBJ2-7
TGTGCCAGCAGCAATCCGGGACAGGGGGCCGACGAGCAGTACTTC
CASSNPGQGADEQYF
>NA|NA|TRBV7-8|TRBJ2-7
TGTGCCAGCAGCTTGACAACAAGCTCCTACGAGCAGTACTTC
CASSLTTSSYEQYF
>TRBD2|NA|TRBV4-1|TRBJ2-1
TGCGCCAGCAGCCAAGAATGGCGGGAGGCAAATGAGCAGTTCTTC
CASSQEWREANEQFF
>TRBD1|NA|TRBV7-9|TRBJ1-2
TGTGCCAGCAGCCCCATGATTAGGGGGCAAGGCTATGGCTACACCTTC
CASSPMIRGQGYGYTF
>NA|NA|TRBV2|TRBJ2-7
TGTGCCAGCAGTGCCCGAGGATCGGGCTACGAGCAGTACTTC
CASSARGSGYEQYF